This passage covers 31 T cell receptor beta chains from one sample sequenced in a study of blood T cell repertoires in COVID-19. TCRdb's copy holds only in-frame clones and misses some; the assay was immunoSEQ multiplex PCR. Among 100,000 or so clones listed, about 86% were seen once. What was sequenced was PBMCs or T cells enriched from blood (not recorded which). The receptors shown here come from a woman between 50 and 59 years old who had recovered from COVID-19.

J is TRBJ1-1 and V is TRBV2; 10 bases are shared with TRBD1. The length of the CDR3 is 16 residues. Germline V gene data show CDR1 as SNHLY and CDR2 as FYNNEI. The trim removed 4 bases at V and 5 bases at J, leaving 10 bases unmatched. DNA of the CDR3: TGTGCCAGCAGTGGGGACAGGGGAATCGTAGGTACTGAAGCTTTCTTT. It specifies CASSGDRGIVGTEAFF.

In its sample, this clone was seen once. The chain has TRBV5-1 and TRBJ2-5; 8 bases map to TRBD1. Losses at the gene ends were 3 bases for V and 5 bases for J; bases not matched to a gene: 3. Germline assignment: CDR1 SGHRS and CDR2 YFSETQ. The CDR3 is 13 residues long. CDR3 region: CASSYYRGETQYF. The CDR3 bases are TGCGCCAGCAGCTATTACAGGGGGGAGACCCAGTACTTC.

This clone has a handful of counts. This chain connects TRBV3-1 (or the pseudogene TRBV3-2) to TRBJ1-1; no clear D gene. Germline loops: CDR1 LGHDT, CDR2 YNNKEL (reference sequence). The CDR3 runs to 13 residues. Trimming stripped 1 base from V and 5 bases from J, with 8 bases between. CDR3 in DNA: TGTGCCAGCAGCCAAGCCACGAGAACTGAAGCTTTCTTT. Its protein product is CASSQATRTEAFF.

V and J are TRBV7-8 and TRBJ2-1; tentatively, D is TRBD2 (7 bases). This CDR3 region has 13 residues. Germline CDR1 SGHVS, CDR2 FQNEAQ. With 3 bases removed from V and 10 bases from J, the gap between germline ends came to 13 bases. The DNA for the CDR3 is TGTGCCAGCAGCTTCTTGGGGAGGGGGGAGCAGTTCTTC. Residues: CASSFLGRGEQFF.

The rearrangement joins TRBV3-1 (or the pseudogene TRBV3-2) to TRBJ1-2; 10 bases align to TRBD1. J lost 4 bases, V lost 2 bases, and 4 bases had no gene match. This CDR3 spans 15 amino acids. Per germline, CDR1 LGHDT and CDR2 YNNKEL (reference sequence). CDR3 in DNA: TGTGCCAGCAGCCAACCGGGACAGGGGTCCTATGGCTACACCTTC. It is translated as CASSQPGQGSYGYTF.

The chain has TRBV27 and TRBJ1-5; weak D call: TRBD1 (5 bases). Germline V CDR1 and CDR2: MNHEY, SMNVEV (reference sequence). The CDR3 runs to 15 residues. Trimming shortened V by 5 bases and J by 0 bases, and 11 bases separated the two germline ends. The DNA for the CDR3 is TGTGCCAGCAGTGCCGGGACTGATAGCAATCAGCCCCAGCATTTT. Its protein product is CASSAGTDSNQPQHF.

The rearrangement links TRBV18 to TRBJ1-1, with D possibly matching TRBD1 (6 bases). Trimming shortened V by 5 bases and J by 1 base, and 8 bases separated the two germline ends. CDR3 length equals 13 residues. Germline CDR1 is KGHSH and CDR2 is LQKENI. CDR3 nucleotides: TGTGCCAGCTCAGCAGGGGCGAACACTGAAGCTTTCTTT. Amino acids: CASSAGANTEAFF.

This clone was seen a single time. The chain is built from TRBV6-5 and TRBJ2-1; 12 positions agree with TRBD1. This CDR3 comprises 15 residues. Germline lookup yields CDR1 MNHEY and CDR2 SVGAGI. Germline trimming cut 6 bases from V and 9 bases from J; bases unmatched to any gene: 9. CDR3 protein: CASSQWDRGRGEQFF. CDR3 nucleotide sequence: TGTGCCAGCAGCCAATGGGACAGGGGGCGGGGTGAGCAGTTCTTC.

This clone appeared a single time. This rearrangement joins TRBV15 to TRBJ1-2; 11 bases line up with TRBD1. CDR3 length: 14 amino acids. J gave up 8 bases and V 4 bases, and 6 bases lay outside the gene matches. CDR1 and CDR2 (germline): LNHNV, YYDKDF (reference sequence). This CDR3 is CATSIGTGGGGYTF. The CDR3 region has the DNA TGTGCCACCAGCATAGGGACAGGGGGGGGAGGCTACACCTTC.

The rearrangement joins TRBV28 to TRBJ2-7; 7 bases align to TRBD2. The CDR3 covers 13 residues. With V trimmed by 4 bases and J by 0 bases, 0 bases remained unmatched. The germline gives CDR1 MDHEN, CDR2 SYDVKM. CDR3 amino acids: CASSWGGSYEQYF. CDR3 nucleotide sequence: TGTGCCAGCAGTTGGGGGGGCTCCTACGAGCAGTACTTC. Drawing the rest from reference TRBV28 and TRBJ2-7, the complete variable domain is DVKVTQSSRYLVKRTGEKVFLECVQDMDHENMFWYRQDPGLGLRLIYFSYDVKMKEKGDIPEGYSVSREKKERFSLILESASTNQTSMYLCASSWGGSYEQYFGPGTRLTVT.

This chain links TRBV3-1 (or the pseudogene TRBV3-2) with TRBJ1-5; D possibly corresponds to TRBD1 (6 bases). The CDR3 extends over 13 amino acids. Trimming took off 5 bases at V and 5 bases at J, with 10 bases between the two ends. Germline CDR1 is LGHDT and CDR2 is YNNKEL (reference sequence). CDR3 amino acids: CASSKAGDQPQHF. The CDR3, as DNA: TGTGCCAGCAGCAAAGCAGGGGATCAGCCCCAGCATTTT.

The V and J genes are TRBV19 and TRBJ2-7, with D tentatively TRBD1 (6 bases). The CDR3 loop spans 15 amino acids. CDR1 is LNHDA, CDR2 SQIVND, per germline (reference sequence). With 6 bases removed from V and 0 bases from J, the gap between germline ends came to 15 bases. CDR3 bases: TGTGCCAGTAGAGGGGCCAGGGGTCCCTCCTACGAGCAGTACTTC. This codes for CASRGARGPSYEQYF.

The J gene is TRBJ1-3, the V gene TRBV13; D may be TRBD1 (5 bases). Germline CDR1 PRHDT, CDR2 FYEKMQ (reference sequence). The CDR3 contains 14 residues. Trimming pared 5 bases from V and 0 bases from J, leaving 8 bases between. The CDR3 spells CASSPQGSGNTIYF. CDR3 in DNA: TGTGCCAGCAGCCCCCAGGGCTCTGGAAACACCATATATTTT.

The chain recombines TRBV18 with TRBJ2-3; TRBD2 matches 9 bases. With V trimmed by 3 bases and J by 10 bases, 14 bases remained unmatched. CDR1 is KGHSH and CDR2 is LQKENI in the germline V gene. This CDR3 is built from 16 residues. Written as DNA, the CDR3 is TGTGCCAGCTCACCGGGGACTGGGACTAGCATTCGTCCGCAGTATTTT. Protein product: CASSPGTGTSIRPQYF.

The chain employs TRBV14 and TRBJ2-3, with a weak D call TRBD1 (6 bases). Germline V lookup: CDR1 SGHDN, CDR2 FVKESK. V shed 2 bases and J shed 3 bases, with 12 bases lying between them. The CDR3 is made up of 15 amino acids. The CDR3 DNA reads TGTGCCAGCAGCCAATTCAGGGGCCCGACAGATACGCAGTATTTT. Translating it yields CASSQFRGPTDTQYF.

The genes are TRBV27 and TRBJ1-2; TRBD1 agrees at 9 bases. The CDR3 has 14 residues. V lost 5 bases and J lost 6; bases outside the gene matches: 7. Looked up from germline, CDR1 is MNHEY and CDR2 is SMNVEV (reference sequence). This CDR3 is CASSRRDRANGYTF. In nucleotides, the CDR3 is TGTGCCAGCAGTCGCCGGGACAGGGCGAATGGCTACACCTTC.

There are a few counts of this clone. This rearrangement joins TRBV6-5 to TRBJ1-4; 10 nucleotides agree with TRBD1. The germline V gene encodes CDR1 MNHEY and CDR2 SVGAGI. The CDR3 length is 15 residues. The trim removed 7 bases at V and 6 bases at J, leaving 8 bases unmatched. The CDR3 DNA reads TGTGCCAGCACCCTATCCGGGACAGGGGATGAAAAACTGTTTTTT. Protein sequence: CASTLSGTGDEKLFF.

The chain's CDR3 is CAWSSRLDSLGTDTQYF. The CDR3 nucleotides read TGTGCCTGGAGTTCCCGATTAGACAGTCTTGGCACAGATACGCAGTATTTT. This chain uses TRBV30 with TRBJ2-3; D is perhaps TRBD1 (5 bases). Per germline, CDR1 GTSNPN and CDR2 SVGIG (reference sequence). Trimming took off 2 bases at V and 1 base at J, with 19 bases between the two ends. The CDR3 spans 17 residues.

V gene TRBV21-1 combines with J gene TRBJ2-7; the D segment call TRBD1 is taken from the table without a DNA check. TRBV21-1 is designated a pseudogene. This CDR3 has 15 amino acids. The CDR3 nucleotides are TGTGCCAGCAGCAAACGACAGGGGTACACCTACGAGCAGTACTTC. Protein sequence: CASSKRQGYTYEQYF.

V and J are TRBV29-1 and TRBJ1-1, with TRBD1 identical over 8 bases. The CDR3 is 11 residues long. CDR1 and CDR2 from the germline V gene are SQVTM and ANQGSEA. With V trimmed by 4 bases and J by 7 bases, 2 bases remained unmatched. The CDR3 region is CSVGRGREAFF. CDR3 DNA: TGCAGCGTTGGCAGGGGGCGTGAAGCTTTCTTT.

The rearrangement joins TRBV4-1 to TRBJ1-5; maybe TRBD1 (5 bases). This CDR3 region has 15 residues. CDR1 MGHRA and CDR2 YSYEKL come from the germline V gene. V lost 1 base to trimming and J lost 4 bases, with 11 bases between them. The CDR3: CASSQVLGGNQPQHF. In DNA form, the CDR3 reads TGCGCCAGCAGCCAAGTTTTGGGGGGGAATCAGCCCCAGCATTTT.

The chain couples TRBV28 to TRBJ2-7, with 9 nucleotides matching TRBD1. The CDR3 totals 16 residues. The V gene's germline CDR1 is MDHEN and CDR2 SYDVKM. V dropped 8 bases and J dropped 3; count of bases not matched to a gene: 14. CDR3: CASGLPGQGWNYEQYF. Written as DNA, the CDR3 is TGTGCCAGCGGACTACCGGGACAGGGTTGGAACTACGAGCAGTACTTC.

The V and J genes are TRBV6-6 and TRBJ2-7, with a tentative D call TRBD2 (7 bases). V lost 6 bases and J lost 5, with 23 bases in between. CDR1 and CDR2 from the germline V gene are MNHNY and SVGAGI (reference sequence). This CDR3 comprises 16 residues. As DNA, the CDR3 is TGTGCCAGCAGGCAGGGAGGGGGACTCTTGGCCCACGAGCAGTACTTC. Encoded protein: CASRQGGGLLAHEQYF.

The chain combines TRBV5-6 with TRBJ2-7; 8 bases line up with TRBD1. Germline-derived CDR1 and CDR2 are SGHDT and YYEEEE. This CDR3 is built from 14 residues. V lost 4 bases, J lost 6 bases, and 9 bases stayed unmatched. CDR3 protein: CASSHGQGWGEQYF. The CDR3 nucleotides are TGTGCCAGCAGCCACGGACAGGGTTGGGGCGAGCAGTACTTC.

V is TRBV6-2 or TRBV6-3 and J is TRBJ2-7; 12 bases map to TRBD1. There are 17 residues in the CDR3. The ends lost 4 bases at V and 7 bases at J; junction bases unmatched: 14. Germline V gene data show CDR1 as MNHEY and CDR2 as SVGEGT. Here the CDR3 reads CASSFPGQGAPSEEQYF. In nucleotides, the CDR3 is TGTGCCAGCAGTTTCCCGGGACAGGGGGCCCCGAGTGAGGAGCAGTACTTC.

This chain links TRBV28 with TRBJ2-2, with D possibly matching TRBD2 (6 bases). The V gene's germline CDR1 is MDHEN and CDR2 SYDVKM. This CDR3 has 16 residues. Trimming removed 4 bases from V and 5 bases from J, with 17 bases in between. The CDR3 loop reads CASSSNRDSWTGELFF. CDR3 DNA sequence: TGTGCCAGCAGTTCTAACCGGGACTCTTGGACCGGGGAGCTGTTTTTT.

The chain employs TRBV24-1 and TRBJ1-1, with TRBD1 matching over 7 bases. The CDR3 is 13 residues long. The V segment lost 4 bases and the J segment 9 bases; nucleotides outside the gene matches: 7. Per germline, CDR1 KGHDR and CDR2 SFDVKD. The CDR3 loop is CATSEPNRGQAFF. The CDR3, as DNA: TGTGCCACCAGTGAACCCAACAGGGGACAAGCTTTCTTT.

The count of this clone is one. The chain employs TRBV18 and TRBJ2-7; D might be TRBD1 (5 bases). CDR1 is KGHSH and CDR2 is LQKENI in the germline V gene. The V and J ends lost 7 bases and 3 bases respectively, with 10 bases between them. CDR3 length: 12 amino acids. CDR3 in amino acids: CASFDSNYEQYF. Here the CDR3 DNA reads TGTGCCAGCTTTGACAGCAACTACGAGCAGTACTTC.

The V and J genes are TRBV19 and TRBJ1-1, with D perhaps TRBD1 (5 bases). The germline V gene has CDR1 LNHDA and CDR2 SQIVND (reference sequence). Trimming pared 6 bases from V and 7 bases from J, leaving 9 bases between. CDR3 length: 11 residues. The CDR3 region has the DNA TGTGCCAGTAGGTTGGGGGGTGAAGCTTTCTTT. Residues: CASRLGGEAFF.

This sequence joins TRBV10-2 and TRBJ2-1, with TRBD2 identical over 8 bases. The junction had 15 bases not matched to a gene; V was cut back by 7 bases and J by 4 bases. The CDR3 covers 17 residues. Per germline, CDR1 WSHSY and CDR2 SAAADI. CDR3 DNA: TGCGCCAGCAAGGGGACGCTGTTGGCGGGGGGTTACAATGAGCAGTTCTTC. As protein: CASKGTLLAGGYNEQFF.

The V gene is TRBV19, the J gene TRBJ2-1, with TRBD1 matching over 11 bases. J was trimmed by 4 bases and V by 1 base; bases with no gene match: 6. This CDR3 has 17 amino acids. Germline V gives CDR1 LNHDA, CDR2 SQIVND (reference sequence). CDR3 region: CASSIVVGQGVYNEQFF. The CDR3 bases are TGTGCCAGTAGTATAGTTGTGGGACAGGGGGTTTACAATGAGCAGTTCTTC.